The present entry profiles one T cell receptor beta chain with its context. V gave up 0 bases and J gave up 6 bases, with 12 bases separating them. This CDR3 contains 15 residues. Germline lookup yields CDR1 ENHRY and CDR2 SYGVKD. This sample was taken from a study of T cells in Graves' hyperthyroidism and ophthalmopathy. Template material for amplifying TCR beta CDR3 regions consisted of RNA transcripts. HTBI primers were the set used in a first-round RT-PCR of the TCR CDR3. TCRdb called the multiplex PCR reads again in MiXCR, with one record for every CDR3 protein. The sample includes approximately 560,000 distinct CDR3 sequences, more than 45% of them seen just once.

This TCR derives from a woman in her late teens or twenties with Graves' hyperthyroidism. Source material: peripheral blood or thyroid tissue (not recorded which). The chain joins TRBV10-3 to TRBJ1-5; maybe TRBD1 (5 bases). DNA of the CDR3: TGTGCCATCAGTGAGTCGATCGGGGCCGGTCAGCCCCAGCATTTT. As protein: CAISESIGAGQPQHF.